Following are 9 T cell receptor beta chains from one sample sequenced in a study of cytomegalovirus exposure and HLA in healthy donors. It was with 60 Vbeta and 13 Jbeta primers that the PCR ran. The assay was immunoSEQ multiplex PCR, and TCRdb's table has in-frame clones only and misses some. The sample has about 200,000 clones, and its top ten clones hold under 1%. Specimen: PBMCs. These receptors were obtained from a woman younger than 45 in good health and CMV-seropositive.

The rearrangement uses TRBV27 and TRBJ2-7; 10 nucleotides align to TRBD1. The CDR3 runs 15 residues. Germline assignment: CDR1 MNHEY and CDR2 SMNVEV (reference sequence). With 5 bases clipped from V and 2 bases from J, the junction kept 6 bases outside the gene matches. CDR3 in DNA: TGTGCCAGCAGTCCCGGACAGGGGGTCCCCTACGAGCAGTACTTC. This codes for CASSPGQGVPYEQYF.

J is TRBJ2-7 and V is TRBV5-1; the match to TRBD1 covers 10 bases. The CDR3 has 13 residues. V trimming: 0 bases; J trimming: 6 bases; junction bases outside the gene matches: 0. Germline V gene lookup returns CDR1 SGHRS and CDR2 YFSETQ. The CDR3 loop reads CASSLGDRGEQYF. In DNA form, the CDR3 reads TGCGCCAGCAGCTTGGGGGACAGGGGCGAGCAGTACTTC.

The CDR3 is CASSGGQGPYEQYF. CDR3 in DNA: TGTGCCAGCAGCGGGGGACAGGGCCCCTACGAGCAGTACTTC. This rearrangement joins TRBV9 to TRBJ2-5; 9 bases are shared with TRBD1. The J call may not be correct, given that the DNA end is closer to TRBJ2-7. The CDR3 has 14 residues. Germline CDR1 and CDR2: SGDLS and YYNGEE.

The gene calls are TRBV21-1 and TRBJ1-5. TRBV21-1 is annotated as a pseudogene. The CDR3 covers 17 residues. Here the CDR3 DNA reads TGTGCCAGCAGCAATAGGCTGGACGGGGAGAAGGTTCAGCCCCAGCATTTT. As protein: CASSNRLDGEKVQPQHF.

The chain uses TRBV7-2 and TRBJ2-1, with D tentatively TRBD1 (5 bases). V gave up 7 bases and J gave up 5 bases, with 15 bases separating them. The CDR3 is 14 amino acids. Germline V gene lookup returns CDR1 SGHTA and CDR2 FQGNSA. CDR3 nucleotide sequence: TGTGCCAGCACCCCCCGCAGGGAACACAATGAGCAGTTCTTC. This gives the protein CASTPRREHNEQFF.

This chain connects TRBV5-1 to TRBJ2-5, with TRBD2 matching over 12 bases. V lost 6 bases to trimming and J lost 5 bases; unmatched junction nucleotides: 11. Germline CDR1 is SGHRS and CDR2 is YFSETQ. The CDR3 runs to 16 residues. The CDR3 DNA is TGCGCCAGCACCATAGCGACTAGCGGGAGATATGAGACCCAGTACTTC. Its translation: CASTIATSGRYETQYF. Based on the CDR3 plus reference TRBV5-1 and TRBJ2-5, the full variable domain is KAGVTQTPRYLIKTRGQQVTLSCSPISGHRSVSWYQQTPGQGLQFLFEYFSETQRNKGNFPGRFSGRQFSNSRSEMNVSTLELGDSALYLCASTIATSGRYETQYFGPGTRLLVL.

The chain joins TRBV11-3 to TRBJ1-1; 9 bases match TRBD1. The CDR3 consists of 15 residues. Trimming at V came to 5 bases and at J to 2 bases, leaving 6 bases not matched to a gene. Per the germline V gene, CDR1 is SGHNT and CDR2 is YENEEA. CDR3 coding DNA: TGTGCCAGCAGCCCCGACAGGGGGAGAAACACTGAAGCTTTCTTT. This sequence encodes CASSPDRGRNTEAFF.

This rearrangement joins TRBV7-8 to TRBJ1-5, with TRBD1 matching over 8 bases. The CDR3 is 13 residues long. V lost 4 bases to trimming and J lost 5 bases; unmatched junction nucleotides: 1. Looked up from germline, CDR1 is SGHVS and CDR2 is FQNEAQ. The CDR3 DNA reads TGTGCCAGCAGCTCGACAGGGGATCAGCCCCAGCATTTT. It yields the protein CASSSTGDQPQHF.

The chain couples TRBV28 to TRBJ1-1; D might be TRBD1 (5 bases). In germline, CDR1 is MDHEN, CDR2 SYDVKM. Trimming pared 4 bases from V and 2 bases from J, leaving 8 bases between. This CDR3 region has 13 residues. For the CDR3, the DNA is TGTGCCAGCAGTTCCGGACACAACACTGAAGCTTTCTTT. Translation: CASSSGHNTEAFF.